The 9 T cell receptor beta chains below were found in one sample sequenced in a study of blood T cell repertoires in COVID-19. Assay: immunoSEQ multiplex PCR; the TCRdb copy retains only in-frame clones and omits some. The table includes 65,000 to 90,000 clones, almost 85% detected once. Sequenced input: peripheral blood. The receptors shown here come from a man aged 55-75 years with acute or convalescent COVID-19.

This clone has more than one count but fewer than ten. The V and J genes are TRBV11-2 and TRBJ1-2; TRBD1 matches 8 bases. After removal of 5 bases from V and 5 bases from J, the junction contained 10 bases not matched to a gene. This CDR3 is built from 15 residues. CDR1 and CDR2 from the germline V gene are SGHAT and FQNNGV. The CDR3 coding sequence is TGTGCCAGCAGCCCGAACCGGGACAGGTCTTATGGCTACACCTTC. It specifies CASSPNRDRSYGYTF. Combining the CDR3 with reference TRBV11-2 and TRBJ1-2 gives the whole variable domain EAGVAQSPRYKIIEKRQSVAFWCNPISGHATLYWYQQILGQGPKLLIQFQNNGVVDDSQLPKDRFSAERLKGVDSTLKIQPAKLEDSAVYLCASSPNRDRSYGYTFGSGTRLTVV.

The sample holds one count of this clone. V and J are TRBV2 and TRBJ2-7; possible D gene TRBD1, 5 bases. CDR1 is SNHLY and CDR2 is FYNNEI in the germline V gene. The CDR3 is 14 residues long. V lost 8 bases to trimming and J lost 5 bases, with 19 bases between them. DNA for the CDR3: TGTGCCAGCCAAGACCAGGGCGCTGGCGACGAGCAGTACTTC. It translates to CASQDQGAGDEQYF.

The CDR3 loop reads CASRGAGATYAYEQYF. The CDR3 coding sequence is TGTGCCAGCAGGGGGGCGGGGGCTACCTACGCCTACGAGCAGTACTTC. This chain uses TRBV27 with TRBJ2-7, with a weak D call TRBD2 (7 bases). V gave up 6 bases and J gave up 2 bases, with 20 bases separating them. The germline V gene has CDR1 MNHEY and CDR2 SMNVEV (reference sequence). The CDR3 totals 16 residues.

Here the CDR3 DNA reads TGTGCCAGCAGTGAAAGGGGGGGTACAGATACGCAGTATTTT. Its translation is CASSERGGTDTQYF. The V and J genes are TRBV6-4 and TRBJ2-3; a possible D gene is TRBD2 (7 bases). The CDR3 length is 14 residues. The germline V and J ends were trimmed by 3 bases and 3 bases, with 10 bases remaining between them. Germline values: CDR1 MRHNA, CDR2 SNTAGT.

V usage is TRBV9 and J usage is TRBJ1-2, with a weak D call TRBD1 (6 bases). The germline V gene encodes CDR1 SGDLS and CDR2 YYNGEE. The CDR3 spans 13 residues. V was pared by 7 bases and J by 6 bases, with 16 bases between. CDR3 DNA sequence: TGTGCCAGCTCCTTAGGGGGTCCTGATGGCTACACCTTC. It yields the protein CASSLGGPDGYTF.

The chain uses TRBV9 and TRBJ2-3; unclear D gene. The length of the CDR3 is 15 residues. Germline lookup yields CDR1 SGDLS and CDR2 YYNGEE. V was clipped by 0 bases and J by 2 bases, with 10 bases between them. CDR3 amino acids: CASSVGVENTDTQYF. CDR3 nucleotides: TGTGCCAGCAGCGTAGGAGTAGAGAACACAGATACGCAGTATTTT.

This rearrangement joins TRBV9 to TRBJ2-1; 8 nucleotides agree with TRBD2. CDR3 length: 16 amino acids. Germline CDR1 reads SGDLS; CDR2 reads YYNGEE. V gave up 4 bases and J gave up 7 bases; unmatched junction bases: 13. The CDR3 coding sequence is TGTGCCAGCAGCTCCCGTCCCGGGGGGGCCTCAAATGAGCAGTTCTTC. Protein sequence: CASSSRPGGASNEQFF.

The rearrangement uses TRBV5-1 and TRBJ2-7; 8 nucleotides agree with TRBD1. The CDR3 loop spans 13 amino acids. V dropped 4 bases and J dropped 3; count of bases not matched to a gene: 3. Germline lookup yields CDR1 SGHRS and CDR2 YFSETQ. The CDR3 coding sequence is TGCGCCAGCAGCCATGACAGGGGCTACGAGCAGTACTTC. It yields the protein CASSHDRGYEQYF.

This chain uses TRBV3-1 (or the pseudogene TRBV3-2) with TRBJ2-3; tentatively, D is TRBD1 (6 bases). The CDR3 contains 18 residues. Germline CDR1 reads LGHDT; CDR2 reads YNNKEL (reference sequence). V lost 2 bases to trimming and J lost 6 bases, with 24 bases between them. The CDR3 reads CASSQSNRGNSRSDTQYF. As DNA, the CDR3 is TGTGCCAGCAGCCAATCTAATAGGGGGAACTCCAGGAGTGATACGCAGTATTTT.